The entry that follows covers one TCR beta chain sequence. Its cognate antigen is unknown. Germline CDR1 reads SGHRS; CDR2 reads YFSETQ. This CDR3 is 14 amino acids long. The ends lost 4 bases at V and 8 bases at J; junction bases unmatched: 8. The data originate from a study of T cells in narcolepsy. Measured with immunoSEQ multiplex PCR; TCRdb has only the in-frame clones, and not every one. Of about 24,000 clones in the sample, less than 70% were seen once. Study-level results: Same-patient CSF and blood CD4+ T cell clonotypes included HCRT-specific and TRIB2-specific autoreactive ones.

The V gene is TRBV5-1, the J gene TRBJ2-3, with 9 bases lining up with TRBD2. The specimen was memory (CD45RA-) CD4+ T cells from blood. This sequence originates from a human donor in good health. The CDR3 DNA is TGCGCCAGCAGCCCGCGGGAGGGCCAACGTACGCAGTATTTT. Translation: CASSPREGQRTQYF. Based on the CDR3 plus reference TRBV5-1 and TRBJ2-3, the full variable domain is KAGVTQTPRYLIKTRGQQVTLSCSPISGHRSVSWYQQTPGQGLQFLFEYFSETQRNKGNFPGRFSGRQFSNSRSEMNVSTLELGDSALYLCASSPREGQRTQYFGPGTRLTVL.